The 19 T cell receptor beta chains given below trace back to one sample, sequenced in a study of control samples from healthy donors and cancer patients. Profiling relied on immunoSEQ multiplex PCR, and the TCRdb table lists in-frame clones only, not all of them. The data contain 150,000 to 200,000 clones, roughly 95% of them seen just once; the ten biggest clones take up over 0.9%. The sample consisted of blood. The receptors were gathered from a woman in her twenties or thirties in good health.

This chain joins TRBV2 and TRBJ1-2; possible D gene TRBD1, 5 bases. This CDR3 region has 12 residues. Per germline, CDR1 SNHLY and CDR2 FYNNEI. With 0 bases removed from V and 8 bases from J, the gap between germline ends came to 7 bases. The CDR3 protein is CASSEARVGYTF. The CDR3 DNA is TGTGCCAGCAGTGAAGCCAGGGTGGGCTACACCTTC.

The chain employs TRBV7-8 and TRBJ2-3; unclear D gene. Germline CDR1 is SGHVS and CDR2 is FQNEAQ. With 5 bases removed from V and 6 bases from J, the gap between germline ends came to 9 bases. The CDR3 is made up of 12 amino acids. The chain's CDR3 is CASSPSGDTQYF. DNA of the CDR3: TGTGCCAGCAGCCCCTCCGGGGATACGCAGTATTTT.

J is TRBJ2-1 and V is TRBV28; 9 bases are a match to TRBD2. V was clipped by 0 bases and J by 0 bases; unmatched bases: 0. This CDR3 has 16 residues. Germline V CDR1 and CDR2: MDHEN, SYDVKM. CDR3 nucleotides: TGTGCCAGCAGTTTATGGACTAGCGGCTCCTACAATGAGCAGTTCTTC. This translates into CASSLWTSGSYNEQFF.

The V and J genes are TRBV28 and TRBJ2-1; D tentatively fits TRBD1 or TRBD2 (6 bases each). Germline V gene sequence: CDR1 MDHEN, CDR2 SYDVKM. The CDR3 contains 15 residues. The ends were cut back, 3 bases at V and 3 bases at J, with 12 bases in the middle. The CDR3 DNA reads TGTGCCAGCAGTTTCGCCGGGGGCGACTACAATGAGCAGTTCTTC. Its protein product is CASSFAGGDYNEQFF.

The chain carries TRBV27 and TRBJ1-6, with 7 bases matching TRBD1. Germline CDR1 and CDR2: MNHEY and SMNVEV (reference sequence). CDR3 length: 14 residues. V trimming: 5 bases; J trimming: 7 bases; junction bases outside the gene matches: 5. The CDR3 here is CASSTDRVNSPLHF. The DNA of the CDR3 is TGTGCCAGCAGTACAGACAGGGTGAATTCACCCCTCCACTTT.

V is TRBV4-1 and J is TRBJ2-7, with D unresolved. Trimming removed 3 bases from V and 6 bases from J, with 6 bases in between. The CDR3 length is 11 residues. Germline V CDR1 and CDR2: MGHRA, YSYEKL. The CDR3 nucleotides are TGCGCCAGCAGCCACGGACCCGAGCAGTACTTC. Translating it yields CASSHGPEQYF.

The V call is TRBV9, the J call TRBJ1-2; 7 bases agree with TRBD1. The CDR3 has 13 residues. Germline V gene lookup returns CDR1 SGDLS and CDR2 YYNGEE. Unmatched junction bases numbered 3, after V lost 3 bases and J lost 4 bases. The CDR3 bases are TGTGCCAGCAGCGCACAGGGGCTCTATGGCTACACCTTC. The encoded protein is CASSAQGLYGYTF.

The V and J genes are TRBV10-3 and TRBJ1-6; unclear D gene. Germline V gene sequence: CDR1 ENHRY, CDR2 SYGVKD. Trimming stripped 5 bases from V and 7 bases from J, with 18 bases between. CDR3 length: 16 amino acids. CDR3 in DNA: TGTGCCATCAGTACAGTCCCCGCCAGCTACAATTCACCCCTCCACTTT. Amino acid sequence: CAISTVPASYNSPLHF.

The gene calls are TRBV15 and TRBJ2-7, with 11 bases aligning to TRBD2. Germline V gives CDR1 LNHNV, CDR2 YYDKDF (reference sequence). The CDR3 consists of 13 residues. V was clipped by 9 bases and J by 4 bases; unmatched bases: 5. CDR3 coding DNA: TGTGCCACGAGACCTAGCGGGGGGTACGAGCAGTACTTC. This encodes CATRPSGGYEQYF.

CDR3 DNA: TGTGCCAGCAGCCTTGGGACTACCTCTAGCACAGATACGCAGTATTTT. Its protein product is CASSLGTTSSTDTQYF. This chain joins TRBV4-2 and TRBJ2-3; 7 bases match TRBD2. The CDR3 extends over 16 amino acids. The trim removed 4 bases at V and 0 bases at J, leaving 7 bases unmatched. The germline gives CDR1 LGHNA, CDR2 YNFKEQ.

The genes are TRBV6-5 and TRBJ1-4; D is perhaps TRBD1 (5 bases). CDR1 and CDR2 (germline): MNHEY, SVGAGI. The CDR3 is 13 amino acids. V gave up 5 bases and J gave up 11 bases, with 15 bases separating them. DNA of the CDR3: TGTGCCAGCAGTCCACCGGGGACGGCTAAACTGTTTTTT. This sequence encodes CASSPPGTAKLFF.

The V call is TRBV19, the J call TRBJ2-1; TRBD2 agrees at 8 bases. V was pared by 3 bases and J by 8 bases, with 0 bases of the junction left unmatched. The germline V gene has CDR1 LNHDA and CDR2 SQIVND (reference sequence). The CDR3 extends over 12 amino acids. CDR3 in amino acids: CASSMGLDEQFF. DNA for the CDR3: TGTGCCAGTAGTATGGGACTAGATGAGCAGTTCTTC.

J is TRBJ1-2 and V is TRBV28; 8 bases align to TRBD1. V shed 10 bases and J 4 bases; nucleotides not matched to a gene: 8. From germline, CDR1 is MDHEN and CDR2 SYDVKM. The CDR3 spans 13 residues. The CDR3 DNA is TGTGCCACCTCAGGGGGCGCCGGCTATGGCTACACCTTC. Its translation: CATSGGAGYGYTF.

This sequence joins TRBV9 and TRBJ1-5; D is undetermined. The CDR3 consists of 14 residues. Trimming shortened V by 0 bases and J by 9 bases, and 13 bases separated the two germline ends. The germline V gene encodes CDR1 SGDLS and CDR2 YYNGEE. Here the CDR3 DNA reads TGTGCCAGCAGCGTAGGAGTGGTTGGATCGCCCCAGCATTTT. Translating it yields CASSVGVVGSPQHF. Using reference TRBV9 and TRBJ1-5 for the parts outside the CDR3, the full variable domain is DSGVTQTPKHLITATGQRVTLRCSPRSGDLSVYWYQQSLDQGLQFLIQYYNGEERAKGNILERFSAQQFPDLHSELNLSSLELGDSALYFCASSVGVVGSPQHFGDGTRLSIL.

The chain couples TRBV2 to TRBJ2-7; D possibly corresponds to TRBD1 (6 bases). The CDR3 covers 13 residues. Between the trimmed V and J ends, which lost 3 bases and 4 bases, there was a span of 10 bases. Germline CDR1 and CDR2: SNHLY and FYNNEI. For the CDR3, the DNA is TGTGCCAGCAGTGAGGCCAGGGGATACGAGCAGTACTTC. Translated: CASSEARGYEQYF. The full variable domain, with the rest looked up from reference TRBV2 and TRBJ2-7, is EPEVTQTPSHQVTQMGQEVILRCVPISNHLYFYWYRQILGQKVEFLVSFYNNEISEKSEIFDDQFSVERPDGSNFTLKIRSTKLEDSAMYFCASSEARGYEQYFGPGTRLTVT.

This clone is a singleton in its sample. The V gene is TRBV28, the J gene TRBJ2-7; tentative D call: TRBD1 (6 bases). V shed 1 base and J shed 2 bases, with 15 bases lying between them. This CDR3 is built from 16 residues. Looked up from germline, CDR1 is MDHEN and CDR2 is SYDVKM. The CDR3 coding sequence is TGTGCCAGCAGTTTATCTTTCGACAGGCCGACCTACGAGCAGTACTTC. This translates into CASSLSFDRPTYEQYF.

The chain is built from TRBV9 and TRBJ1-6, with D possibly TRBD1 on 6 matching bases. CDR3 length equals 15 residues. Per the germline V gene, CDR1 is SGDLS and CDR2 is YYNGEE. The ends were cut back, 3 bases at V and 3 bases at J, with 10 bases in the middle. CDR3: CASSAGVLYNSPLHF. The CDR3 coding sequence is TGTGCCAGCAGCGCAGGGGTCCTCTATAATTCACCCCTCCACTTT.

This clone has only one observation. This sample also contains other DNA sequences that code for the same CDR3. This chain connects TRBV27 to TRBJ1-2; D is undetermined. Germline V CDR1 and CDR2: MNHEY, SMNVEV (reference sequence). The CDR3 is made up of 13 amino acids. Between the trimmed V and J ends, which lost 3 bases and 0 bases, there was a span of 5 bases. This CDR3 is CASSFRANYGYTF. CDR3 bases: TGTGCCAGCAGTTTCCGGGCTAACTATGGCTACACCTTC.

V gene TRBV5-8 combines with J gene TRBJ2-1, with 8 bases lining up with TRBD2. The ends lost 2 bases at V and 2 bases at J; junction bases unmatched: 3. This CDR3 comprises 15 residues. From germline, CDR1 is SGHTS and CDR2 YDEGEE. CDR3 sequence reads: CASSFLAGTYNEQFF. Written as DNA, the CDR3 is TGTGCCAGCAGCTTTCTAGCGGGTACCTACAATGAGCAGTTCTTC. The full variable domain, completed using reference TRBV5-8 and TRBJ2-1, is EAGVTQSPTHLIKTRGQQATLRCSPISGHTSVYWYQQALGLGLQFLLWYDEGEERNRGNFPPRFSGRQFPNYSSELNVNALELEDSALYLCASSFLAGTYNEQFFGPGTRLTVL.